The source of this T cell receptor (beta chain) is a study of PD-L1 blockade in urothelial cancer. Study background: Blood underwent analysis 3 weeks (second dose) and 6 weeks after treatment began.

TCRdb keeps only in-frame clones here, not all; method: immunoSEQ multiplex PCR. This sample carries around 120,000 clones, 80% to 90% of them seen once, and the ten largest clones take under 2%. This sample's time point: peripheral blood 6 weeks after treatment start. The sequence was obtained from a man aged 60 to 75 with urothelial cancer. The sample was PBMCs, taken around atezolizumab (anti-PD-L1) treatment.

The chain's CDR3 is CAWSLDIYYGYTF. The CDR3 DNA is TGTGCCTGGAGTCTGGACATCTACTATGGCTACACCTTC. The chain carries TRBV30 and TRBJ1-2, with a tentative D call TRBD1 (5 bases). CDR3 length: 13 amino acids. Germline V gene lookup returns CDR1 GTSNPN and CDR2 SVGIG (reference sequence). The V end lost 2 bases, the J end lost 3 bases, and 10 bases lay between the germline ends.